The next 28 T cell receptor beta chains were all read from a single sample in a study of beta chain features in type 1 diabetes. Reverse transcribing all isolated RNA meant expressed TCRB transcripts were sequenced. Some clones are missing from TCRdb's copy, which holds only in-frame ones; the method was immunoSEQ multiplex PCR. The sample has about 140,000 clones, less than 8.5% seen once. The sample taken for sequencing was central memory CD4+ T cells from blood. These receptor sequences come from a woman aged 25-40 years in good health.

Notes on this clone: In the same sample, other DNA sequences code for this CDR3. The V and J genes are TRBV4-2 and TRBJ2-5, with 14 bases fitting TRBD2. The CDR3 spans 17 residues. Germline values: CDR1 LGHNA, CDR2 YNFKEQ. After removal of 0 bases from V and 5 bases from J, the junction contained 5 bases not matched to a gene. CDR3 in amino acids: CASSQDAGLAGGETQYF. The CDR3 DNA reads as TGTGCCAGCAGCCAAGATGCTGGACTAGCGGGAGGCGAGACCCAGTACTTC.

This clone has just a few counts. The CDR3 sequence is CASSSEGQSSYEQYF. DNA for the CDR3: TGTGCCAGCAGCTCAGAGGGACAGTCCTCCTACGAGCAGTACTTC. The chain joins TRBV7-2 to TRBJ2-7, with 7 positions matching TRBD1. This CDR3 is 15 amino acids long. V lost 4 bases and J lost 0; bases outside the gene matches: 6. Germline CDR1 and CDR2: SGHTA and FQGNSA.

DNA of the CDR3: TGTGCCAGCAGCTCAGGGGGCGCGGGTTTGGAGACCCAGTACTTC. Residues: CASSSGGAGLETQYF. V is TRBV5-4 and J is TRBJ2-5; 8 positions match TRBD1. The CDR3 consists of 15 residues. Germline-derived CDR1 and CDR2 are SGHNT and YYREEE (reference sequence). The V segment lost 3 bases and the J segment 5 bases; nucleotides outside the gene matches: 9.

This sequence joins TRBV4-3 and TRBJ2-3; TRBD1 matches 10 bases. The CDR3 contains 15 residues. The V segment lost 3 bases and the J segment 3 bases; nucleotides outside the gene matches: 3. Germline V gives CDR1 LGHNA, CDR2 YSLEER. The CDR3 sequence is CASSHLGQGTDTQYF. Here the CDR3 DNA reads TGCGCCAGCAGCCATTTGGGACAGGGGACAGATACGCAGTATTTT.

The chain carries TRBV28 and TRBJ1-5; 9 bases match TRBD1. The CDR3 is made up of 15 amino acids. V shed 2 bases, J shed 1 base, and the junction held 0 bases outside the gene matches. The germline gives CDR1 MDHEN, CDR2 SYDVKM. CDR3 DNA: TGTGCCAGCAGTTTAGGGACAGGGAGCAATCAGCCCCAGCATTTT. This encodes CASSLGTGSNQPQHF.

The V and J genes are TRBV30 and TRBJ2-4; 9 bases align to TRBD2. The CDR3 contains 15 residues. CDR1 and CDR2 (germline): GTSNPN, SVGIG (reference sequence). V lost 1 base and J lost 6; bases outside the gene matches: 7. The DNA of the CDR3 is TGTGCCTGGAGTGGGCGGGGGGGCTCGATAAACATTCAGTACTTC. It codes for CAWSGRGGSINIQYF.

This clone was found a few times. V and J are TRBV19 and TRBJ2-1, with D maybe TRBD2 (7 bases). This CDR3 spans 13 amino acids. Germline V lookup: CDR1 LNHDA, CDR2 SQIVND (reference sequence). V lost 5 bases to trimming and J lost 6 bases, with 11 bases between them. This CDR3 reads CASSERGGNEQFF. CDR3 sequence (DNA): TGTGCCAGTAGTGAGAGGGGGGGCAATGAGCAGTTCTTC.

This clone was detected only a few times. The chain is built from TRBV10-3 and TRBJ2-7; 9 bases are shared with TRBD1. Germline CDR1 reads ENHRY; CDR2 reads SYGVKD. The length of the CDR3 is 15 residues. The V gene end was trimmed by 6 bases and the J gene end by 0 bases; junction bases not matched to a gene: 6. For the CDR3, the DNA is TGTGCCATCAGGGGGGGGACAGGGAGCTCCTACGAGCAGTACTTC. It specifies CAIRGGTGSSYEQYF.

A remark on this clone: At one end the junction does not follow the germline gene, possibly because of a read error. At the DNA level, this CDR3 is encoded by other sequences in the same sample as well. The chain employs TRBV5-4 and TRBJ1-5; 10 nucleotides match TRBD1. Germline CDR1 and CDR2: SGHNT and YYREEE (reference sequence). The CDR3 runs to 15 residues. The CDR3 loop reads CASSLSGQGDQPQHF. The CDR3 nucleotides are TGTGCCAGTAGCTTGTCAGGACAGGGGGATCAGCCCCAGCATTTT.

In this sample, this clone turned up many times. V and J are TRBV5-4 and TRBJ2-4; 7 nucleotides align to TRBD1. The V segment lost 0 bases and the J segment 9 bases; nucleotides outside the gene matches: 12. This CDR3 region has 16 residues. Germline V CDR1 and CDR2: SGHNT, YYREEE (reference sequence). This CDR3 is CASSLGTGAQRGIQYF. The CDR3 nucleotides are TGTGCCAGCAGCTTGGGAACAGGGGCCCAACGAGGCATTCAGTACTTC.

The chain joins TRBV5-1 to TRBJ2-3; D unresolved. V was shortened by 3 bases and J by 2 bases, with 7 bases between the two germline ends. Germline V gene lookup returns CDR1 SGHRS and CDR2 YFSETQ. This CDR3 has 13 residues. The CDR3 spells CASSSRITDTQYF. CDR3 bases: TGCGCCAGCAGCTCGAGAATCACAGATACGCAGTATTTT. The full variable domain, rest sourced from reference TRBV5-1 and TRBJ2-3, is KAGVTQTPRYLIKTRGQQVTLSCSPISGHRSVSWYQQTPGQGLQFLFEYFSETQRNKGNFPGRFSGRQFSNSRSEMNVSTLELGDSALYLCASSSRITDTQYFGPGTRLTVL.

CDR3 sequence reads: CAISGGQGARNEQYF. CDR3 nucleotide sequence: TGTGCCATCAGTGGAGGACAGGGGGCTAGGAACGAGCAGTACTTC. The chain recombines TRBV10-3 with TRBJ2-7; 11 bases are shared with TRBD1. Trimming took 4 bases from V and 5 from J; bases not matched to a gene: 7. This CDR3 region has 15 residues. Germline loops: CDR1 ENHRY, CDR2 SYGVKD.

This clone was seen only a few times. The CDR3 DNA follows: TGTGCCAGCAGCTTCGACAGGGGCTCTGGAAACACCATATATTTT. This encodes CASSFDRGSGNTIYF. This sequence joins TRBV7-2 and TRBJ1-3, with 8 bases matching TRBD1. Germline V CDR1 and CDR2: SGHTA, FQGNSA. This CDR3 is built from 15 residues. J gave up 0 bases and V 3 bases, and 1 base lay outside the gene matches.

The V call is TRBV6-6, the J call TRBJ2-7; TRBD2 aligns across 8 bases. Looked up from germline, CDR1 is MNHNY and CDR2 is SVGAGI (reference sequence). V was pared by 2 bases and J by 6 bases, with 3 bases of the junction left unmatched. The CDR3 is made up of 13 amino acids. The CDR3 DNA is TGTGCCAGCAGTTACGATAGCGGGGTCGAGCAGTACTTC. It codes for CASSYDSGVEQYF.

The V gene is TRBV2, the J gene TRBJ1-1; D might be TRBD1 (5 bases). The CDR3 consists of 13 residues. CDR1 is SNHLY, CDR2 FYNNEI, per germline. Trimming removed 8 bases at V and 3 bases at J, with 13 bases between. The CDR3 reads CASGNRGDTEAFF. The CDR3 DNA follows: TGTGCCAGCGGCAATAGGGGTGACACTGAAGCTTTCTTT.

This clone has more than one count but fewer than ten. V usage is TRBV11-3 and J usage is TRBJ2-1, with 7 bases that match TRBD2. V was pared by 1 base and J by 7 bases, with 10 bases of the junction left unmatched. The CDR3 spans 16 residues. From germline, CDR1 is SGHNT and CDR2 YENEEA. The CDR3 sequence is CASSLVAGHAGNEQFF. The CDR3 DNA reads as TGTGCCAGCAGCTTAGTAGCGGGTCACGCGGGGAATGAGCAGTTCTTC.

The V call is TRBV29-1, the J call TRBJ1-1; D call uncertain. Germline CDR1 is SQVTM and CDR2 is ANQGSEA. The germline V and J ends were trimmed by 3 bases and 5 bases, with 10 bases remaining between them. The CDR3 is 12 amino acids. This CDR3 is CSVDAPWTEAFF. The CDR3 nucleotides read TGCAGCGTTGACGCGCCGTGGACTGAAGCTTTCTTT.

The chain carries TRBV28 and TRBJ1-2, with D perhaps matching TRBD1 (6 bases). The CDR3 is 15 residues long. CDR1 MDHEN and CDR2 SYDVKM come from the germline V gene. Trimming shortened V by 6 bases and J by 4 bases, and 18 bases separated the two germline ends. The CDR3 loop reads CASSPPTTGSYGYTF. CDR3 nucleotide sequence: TGTGCCAGCAGCCCTCCCACAACAGGGAGCTATGGCTACACCTTC.

This clone was recorded a few times. This rearrangement joins TRBV5-4 to TRBJ2-2, with a weak D call TRBD1 (5 bases). This CDR3 is 17 amino acids long. Looked up from germline, CDR1 is SGHNT and CDR2 is YYREEE (reference sequence). Trimming cost V 4 bases and J 2 bases, with 18 bases left between them. CDR3 DNA sequence: TGTGCCAGCAGCCAACGACGAACTGGGGCAAACACCGGGGAGCTGTTTTTT. Translated: CASSQRRTGANTGELFF.

The gene calls are TRBV29-1 and TRBJ2-5, with D maybe TRBD2 (5 bases). CDR1 and CDR2 (germline): SQVTM, ANQGSEA. The CDR3 sequence is 13 residues long. The V gene lost 3 bases and the J gene lost 4 bases, with 12 bases spanning the gap. The CDR3 spells CSVEFGDRETQYF. The CDR3 DNA reads as TGCAGCGTTGAGTTCGGGGATAGAGAGACCCAGTACTTC.

This clone occurred a few times. The CDR3 sequence is CASSPHPGQGAEQYF. CDR3 sequence (DNA): TGTGCCAGCTCACCTCACCCGGGACAGGGGGCCGAGCAGTACTTC. The gene calls are TRBV18 and TRBJ2-7; 12 positions agree with TRBD1. The V segment lost 3 bases and the J segment 6 bases; nucleotides outside the gene matches: 6. Germline-derived CDR1 and CDR2 are KGHSH and LQKENI. The CDR3 runs 15 residues.

The chain carries TRBV28 and TRBJ1-2; D is unresolved. This CDR3 comprises 17 residues. Germline V gene sequence: CDR1 MDHEN, CDR2 SYDVKM. V lost 2 bases, J lost 0 bases, and 16 bases lay in between. The CDR3 coding sequence is TGTGCCAGCAGTTTACGGCAGGCAGATGCCGCTAACTATGGCTACACCTTC. It translates to CASSLRQADAANYGYTF.

The gene calls are TRBV27 and TRBJ2-3; 10 nucleotides line up with TRBD2. The CDR3 runs 14 residues. The germline V gene has CDR1 MNHEY and CDR2 SMNVEV (reference sequence). With 2 bases clipped from V and 7 bases from J, the junction kept 3 bases outside the gene matches. The DNA for the CDR3 is TGTGCCAGCAGTTTACTAGCGGGAGTAAATACGCAGTATTTT. Translated: CASSLLAGVNTQYF.

The J gene is TRBJ2-1, the V gene TRBV12-5, with a weak D call TRBD1 (6 bases). Trimming pared 1 base from V and 6 bases from J, leaving 13 bases between. The germline CDR1 and CDR2 sequences are LGHNT and FRNRAP. This CDR3 spans 15 amino acids. This CDR3 reads CASGLERTAGNEQFF. The CDR3 DNA reads as TGTGCTAGTGGTTTGGAAAGGACAGCCGGCAATGAGCAGTTCTTC.

This clone was counted only a few times. The chain uses TRBV4-1 and TRBJ1-2; D not resolved. Between the trimmed V and J ends, which lost 0 bases and 8 bases, there was a span of 16 bases. In germline, CDR1 is MGHRA, CDR2 YSYEKL. The CDR3 runs 15 residues. CDR3 protein: CASSQDQSVLDGYTF. In DNA, the CDR3 is TGCGCCAGCAGCCAAGATCAGAGCGTCCTAGACGGCTACACCTTC.

There are many counts of this clone. This chain uses TRBV7-2 with TRBJ2-3; the D gene is possibly TRBD1 (5 bases). Trimming shortened V by 10 bases and J by 4 bases, and 12 bases separated the two germline ends. Germline CDR1 reads SGHTA; CDR2 reads FQGNSA. The CDR3 contains 12 residues. For the CDR3, the DNA is TGTGCCACTGGGTGGGGCCCAGATACGCAGTATTTT. Translation gives CATGWGPDTQYF.

This chain connects TRBV6-5 to TRBJ1-2, with a weak D call TRBD1 (6 bases). V was cut by 4 bases and J by 4 bases, with 13 bases left in between. Germline V gene data show CDR1 as MNHEY and CDR2 as SVGAGI. CDR3 length: 14 residues. CDR3 protein: CASSFSTGRYGYTF. In DNA, the CDR3 is TGTGCCAGCAGTTTCTCGACAGGCCGCTATGGCTACACCTTC.

This clone was counted a few times. V usage is TRBV4-3 and J usage is TRBJ2-1; a weak D match, TRBD2 (6 bases). This CDR3 region has 15 residues. The V and J ends lost 1 base and 5 bases respectively, with 12 bases between them. Germline V gene data show CDR1 as LGHNA and CDR2 as YSLEER. The CDR3 reads CASSQVLAENNEQFF. The CDR3 coding sequence is TGCGCCAGCAGCCAAGTACTAGCCGAAAACAATGAGCAGTTCTTC.